This entry describes one T cell receptor (beta chain). What it recognizes is unknown. This sample is drawn from a study of CD8+CD57+ T cells in acquired aplastic anemia. The germline CDR1 and CDR2 sequences are LNHDA and SQIVND (reference sequence). This CDR3 has 14 residues. J lost 3 bases, V lost 6 bases, and 7 bases had no gene match. General study findings and limits: Significance was not reached for CD8+ Simpson's diversity between patients and controls.

Genomic DNA served as template for TCR beta VDJ and CDR3 profiling. MiXCR, applied by TCRdb to the reads, yields one record per CDR3 protein. The table lists more than 100,000 distinct CDR3 sequences, about 48% of them singletons. V and J are TRBV19 and TRBJ1-1; 7 bases map to TRBD1. Sequenced: sorted CD4+, CD8+, or CD8+CD57+ T cells (not recorded which) from PBMCs. The TCR sequence derives from a human donor in good health, serving as a control. The CDR3 coding sequence is TGTGCCAGTAGGAAAGGGGGCACTTACACTGAAGCTTTCTTT. It specifies CASRKGGTYTEAFF.